Below, 18 T cell receptor beta chains from the same sample are listed, as sequenced in a study of T-cell memory formation after mild COVID-19 (dated by TCRdb to the early 2020s). The library was produced with 5' RACE. Instrument on record: Illumina NovaSeq 6000. TCRdb reran the public reads through fastp at Q25 and MiXCR, keeping productive beta chains. Records with the same CDR3 protein are collapsed into one entry carrying the most frequent genes and DNA. Here the sample has hundreds of thousands of distinct CDR3 sequences; 20% occur a single time. The top ten hold roughly an eighth of the sample. Material: PBMCs or a T cell subset sorted from them (not recorded which). These receptors were obtained from an adult woman who had mild COVID-19 (a few samples of this study predate the infection). The sample titles of this study are shuffled in the database, so cell type and time point are left out; the donor was told from shared clones.

This clonotype was seen a handful of times. The rearrangement uses TRBV7-9 and TRBJ1-1; no firm D call. The CDR3 length is 14 residues. The V gene lost 8 bases and the J gene lost 3 bases, with 16 bases spanning the gap. The germline V gene has CDR1 SEHNR and CDR2 FQNEAQ (reference sequence). The CDR3, as DNA: TGTGCCAGCGCTACCGAGGGTCCTGACACTGAAGCTTTCTTT. Translating it yields CASATEGPDTEAFF.

The chain couples TRBV20-1 to TRBJ2-1, with D hard to call. The CDR3 loop spans 13 amino acids. Trimming removed 4 bases at V and 5 bases at J, with 12 bases between. CDR1 is DFQATT, CDR2 SNEGSKA, per germline (reference sequence). In DNA form, the CDR3 reads TGCAGTGCTAAACCCCCAAGGAACAATGAGCAGTTCTTC. This translates into CSAKPPRNNEQFF.

In this sample, this clonotype turned up a few times. The rearrangement uses TRBV12-3 or TRBV12-4 and TRBJ2-1; 9 nucleotides agree with TRBD2. The CDR3 is 18 amino acids. Trimming took 4 bases from V and 1 from J; bases not matched to a gene: 11. CDR3 sequence reads: CASSSVAGGPLSYNEQFF. The CDR3 bases are TGTGCCAGCAGTTCTGTTGCGGGGGGGCCCTTATCCTACAATGAGCAGTTCTTC.

The chain employs TRBV5-5 and TRBJ2-7; perhaps TRBD2 as D (5 bases). Germline CDR1 is SGHKS and CDR2 is YYEKEE (reference sequence). The V end lost 4 bases, the J end lost 4 bases, and 18 bases lay between the germline ends. The CDR3 consists of 15 residues. The CDR3 reads CASSLSAGSFYEQYF. CDR3 sequence (DNA): TGTGCCAGCAGCCTAAGCGCGGGTTCTTTTTACGAGCAGTACTTC.

The chain couples TRBV5-1 to TRBJ2-7; D gene unclear. Trimming removed 1 base from V and 0 bases from J, with 14 bases in between. The CDR3 has 16 amino acids. Germline V gene data show CDR1 as SGHRS and CDR2 as YFSETQ. The CDR3 reads CASSLYSVFTSYEQYF. CDR3 in DNA: TGCGCCAGCAGCTTGTACTCAGTTTTTACCTCCTACGAGCAGTACTTC.

This clonotype was observed a handful of times. The genes are TRBV10-3 and TRBJ1-1; D is unclear. This CDR3 spans 14 amino acids. The ends were cut back, 0 bases at V and 11 bases at J, with 16 bases in the middle. Germline lookup yields CDR1 ENHRY and CDR2 SYGVKD. The CDR3 nucleotides read TGTGCCATCAGTGAGTCCGGATCCATCCCGAGGGCTTTCTTT. Translating it yields CAISESGSIPRAFF.

The gene calls are TRBV20-1 and TRBJ2-1; D possibly corresponds to TRBD2 (5 bases). The germline V gene encodes CDR1 DFQATT and CDR2 SNEGSKA (reference sequence). V was trimmed by 5 bases and J by 0 bases, leaving 11 bases between them. The CDR3 loop spans 14 amino acids. This chain's CDR3 is CSALLGGSYNEQFF. The CDR3 coding sequence is TGCAGTGCTCTTCTTGGAGGCTCCTACAATGAGCAGTTCTTC.

V usage is TRBV7-2 and J usage is TRBJ1-6; D is undetermined. The CDR3 is made up of 11 amino acids. Trimming removed 3 bases at V and 6 bases at J, with 0 bases between. Germline V gene sequence: CDR1 SGHTA, CDR2 FQGNSA. The CDR3 region is CASSFNSPLHF. CDR3 bases: TGTGCCAGCAGCTTTAATTCACCCCTCCACTTT.

The rearrangement uses TRBV7-2 and TRBJ1-6, with D hard to call. Germline assignment: CDR1 SGHTA and CDR2 FQGNSA. V lost 2 bases and J 0 bases, leaving 11 bases between the germline ends. This CDR3 spans 17 amino acids. CDR3 sequence (DNA): TGTGCCAGCAGCTTAAGTGACCCTAGCTCCTATAATTCACCCCTCCACTTT. This codes for CASSLSDPSSYNSPLHF.

The chain links TRBV20-1 to TRBJ2-1, with 10 bases aligning to TRBD2. There are 17 residues in the CDR3. Trimming took 1 base from V and 4 from J; bases not matched to a gene: 10. The germline V gene has CDR1 DFQATT and CDR2 SNEGSKA (reference sequence). The CDR3 sequence is CSARAGPSGSDYNEQFF. The CDR3 DNA reads TGCAGTGCTAGAGCCGGCCCTAGCGGGAGTGATTACAATGAGCAGTTCTTC.

The V gene is TRBV4-1, the J gene TRBJ1-1; TRBD1 might be the D (6 bases). This CDR3 is 14 amino acids long. Trimming cost V 2 bases and J 5 bases, with 12 bases left between them. CDR1 is MGHRA, CDR2 YSYEKL, per germline. The CDR3 nucleotides are TGCGCCAGCAGCCAACAAACAGACAGGACTGAAGCTTTCTTT. This gives the protein CASSQQTDRTEAFF.

This chain uses TRBV3-1 with TRBJ2-5; D is uncertain. Per the germline V gene, CDR1 is LGHDT and CDR2 is YNNKEL (reference sequence). V shed 4 bases and J shed 2 bases, with 11 bases lying between them. CDR3 length: 14 residues. In nucleotides, the CDR3 is TGTGCCAGCAGCCCCCATGGGATGCAAGAGACCCAGTACTTC. Translated, it gives CASSPHGMQETQYF.

This clonotype occurred a few times. This rearrangement joins TRBV7-9 to TRBJ2-3, with D perhaps matching TRBD1 (5 bases). Trimming shortened V by 5 bases and J by 10 bases, and 16 bases separated the two germline ends. The CDR3 has 13 residues. Germline V gives CDR1 SEHNR, CDR2 FQNEAQ (reference sequence). This CDR3 reads CASSEDISPAQYF. CDR3 nucleotide sequence: TGTGCCAGCAGCGAGGACATTTCCCCGGCGCAGTATTTT.

This clonotype turned up a few times. The genes are TRBV14 and TRBJ1-2, with D maybe TRBD1 (6 bases). Germline CDR1 reads SGHDN; CDR2 reads FVKESK. CDR3 length: 18 residues. Trimming took off 3 bases at V and 0 bases at J, with 20 bases between the two ends. The CDR3 loop reads CASSHAALGQPTNYGYTF. The CDR3 DNA reads TGTGCCAGCAGCCACGCGGCTTTAGGACAGCCAACTAACTATGGCTACACCTTC.

The chain couples TRBV5-1 to TRBJ2-3; D not resolved. Germline values: CDR1 SGHRS, CDR2 YFSETQ. V was cut by 0 bases and J by 1 base, with 12 bases left in between. The length of the CDR3 is 16 residues. The CDR3 coding sequence is TGCGCCAGCAGCTTGGAGGACGCGGCGGGCACAGATACGCAGTATTTT. Its translation is CASSLEDAAGTDTQYF.

The V and J genes are TRBV7-2 and TRBJ2-4; a possible D gene is TRBD2 (5 bases). V shed 5 bases and J shed 3 bases, with 11 bases lying between them. The CDR3 consists of 14 residues. Germline assignment: CDR1 SGHTA and CDR2 FQGNSA. CDR3 sequence: CASSLGSSKNIQYF. For the CDR3, the DNA is TGTGCCAGCAGCCTAGGGAGTAGCAAAAACATTCAGTACTTC.

The chain is built from TRBV7-2 and TRBJ1-2; a weak D match, TRBD1 (6 bases). The length of the CDR3 is 19 residues. Germline values: CDR1 SGHTA, CDR2 FQGNSA. Trimming removed 7 bases from V and 2 bases from J, with 29 bases in between. In DNA form, the CDR3 reads TGTGCCAGCACCAAAACGATGGGGACCGGGACACAACAGAACTATGGCTACACCTTC. It is translated as CASTKTMGTGTQQNYGYTF.

The table lists this clonotype with a few counts. This chain joins TRBV5-1 and TRBJ2-7; possibly TRBD1 for D (6 bases). This CDR3 has 15 residues. Trimming removed 0 bases at V and 1 base at J, with 11 bases between. The germline gives CDR1 SGHRS, CDR2 YFSETQ. This chain's CDR3 is CASSLVWGLSYEQYF. Here the CDR3 DNA reads TGCGCCAGCAGCTTGGTTTGGGGGCTATCCTACGAGCAGTACTTC. Supplemented by reference TRBV5-1 and TRBJ2-7, the full variable domain reads KAGVTQTPRYLIKTRGQQVTLSCSPISGHRSVSWYQQTPGQGLQFLFEYFSETQRNKGNFPGRFSGRQFSNSRSEMNVSTLELGDSALYLCASSLVWGLSYEQYFGPGTRLTVT.